The TCR beta chain described here comes from a study of OX40 agonist ivuxolimab in advanced cancers. Study background: Patients were dosed intravenously with ivuxolimab at 0.01 to 10 mg/kg every 2 weeks. Patients treated during dose escalation were battling hepatocellular carcinoma, melanoma, renal cell or head and neck cancer. Therapy given before enrollment (anti-PD-1, anti-PD-L1 or anti-CTLA-4) was allowed, and over 35% had some.

Clones were read by immunoSEQ multiplex PCR, and TCRdb kept only the in-frame ones, dropping some. The sample gives approximately 54,000 clones, about nine tenths of which show up once; about 3.8% is in the top ten. The CDR3 loop spans 14 amino acids. Germline-derived CDR1 and CDR2 are PRHDT and FYEKMQ (reference sequence). Trimming cost V 2 bases and J 6 bases, with 12 bases left between them. The clonotype originates from an adult with an advanced solid tumor such as melanoma, head and neck, liver or kidney cancer. The V gene is TRBV13, the J gene TRBJ2-3; D perhaps matches TRBD2 (7 bases). Sequences were derived from CD4+ or CD8+ T cells sorted from blood, sampled in a trial of the OX40 agonist ivuxolimab. The CDR3 sequence: CASSLRGAVDTQYF. The CDR3 coding sequence is TGTGCCAGCAGCTTACGGGGGGCGGTGGATACGCAGTATTTT.